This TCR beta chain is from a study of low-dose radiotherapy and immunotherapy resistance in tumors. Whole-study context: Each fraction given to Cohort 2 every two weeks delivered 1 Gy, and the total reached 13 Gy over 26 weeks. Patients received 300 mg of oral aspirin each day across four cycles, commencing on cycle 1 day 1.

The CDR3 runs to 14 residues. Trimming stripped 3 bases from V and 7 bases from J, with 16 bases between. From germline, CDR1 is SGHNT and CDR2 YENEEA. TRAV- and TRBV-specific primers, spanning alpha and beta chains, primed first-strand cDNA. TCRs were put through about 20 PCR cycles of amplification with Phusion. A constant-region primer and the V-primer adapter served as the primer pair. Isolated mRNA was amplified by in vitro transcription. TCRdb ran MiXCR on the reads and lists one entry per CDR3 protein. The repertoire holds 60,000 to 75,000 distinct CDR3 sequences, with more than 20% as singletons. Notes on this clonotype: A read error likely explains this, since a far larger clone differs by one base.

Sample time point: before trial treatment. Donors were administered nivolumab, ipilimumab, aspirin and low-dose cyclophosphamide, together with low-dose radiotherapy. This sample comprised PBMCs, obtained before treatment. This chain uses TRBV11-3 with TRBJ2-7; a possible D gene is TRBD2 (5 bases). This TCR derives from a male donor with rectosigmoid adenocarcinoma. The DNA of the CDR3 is TGTGCCAGCAGCTTGGACTCAAATCCCAATGAGCAGTACTTC. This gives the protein CASSLDSNPNEQYF.